This T cell receptor (beta chain) was sequenced in a study of breast tumors, draining lymph nodes, adjacent tissues. Study-level findings and limits: That most tumor T cells come from lymph nodes remained unproven.

The CDR3 contains 15 residues. The V and J ends lost 3 bases and 6 bases respectively, with 16 bases between them. Germline-derived CDR1 and CDR2 are SGDLS and YYNGEE. Axillary draining lymph nodes of breast cancer patients supplied the node samples. Many counts were recorded for this clonotype. Its specificity is unknown. Via MiXCR, TCRdb re-called the multiplex PCR reads, giving one row per CDR3 protein. This table holds 200,000 or so distinct CDR3 sequences, roughly 31% found once. Sequencing was done on a sample of axillary lymph node tissue. This clonotype was obtained from a female donor with breast cancer. Some clones in this sample may be carry-over from other donors' samples. V and J are TRBV9 and TRBJ2-1, with D perhaps TRBD2 (5 bases). The CDR3 nucleotides read TGTGCCAGCAGCGACCTTGACTACTCTTCCAATGAGCAGTTCTTC. It is translated as CASSDLDYSSNEQFF.